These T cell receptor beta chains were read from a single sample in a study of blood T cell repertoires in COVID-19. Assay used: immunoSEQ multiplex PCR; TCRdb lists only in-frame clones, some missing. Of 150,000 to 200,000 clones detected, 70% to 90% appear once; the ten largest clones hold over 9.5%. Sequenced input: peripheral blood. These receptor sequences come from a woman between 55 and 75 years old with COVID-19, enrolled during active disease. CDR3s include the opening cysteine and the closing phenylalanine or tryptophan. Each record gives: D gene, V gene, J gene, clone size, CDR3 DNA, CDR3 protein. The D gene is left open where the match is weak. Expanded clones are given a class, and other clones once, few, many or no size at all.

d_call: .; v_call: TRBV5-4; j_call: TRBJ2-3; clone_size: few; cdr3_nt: TGTGCCAGCAGCCCCGGGGGTGGAGATACGCAGTATTTT; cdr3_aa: CASSPGGGDTQYF
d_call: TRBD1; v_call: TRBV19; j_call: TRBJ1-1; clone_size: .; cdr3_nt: TGTGCCAGTAGTATATCGGCAGGGGGCGAGGGCACTGAAGCTTTCTTT; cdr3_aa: CASSISAGGEGTEAFF
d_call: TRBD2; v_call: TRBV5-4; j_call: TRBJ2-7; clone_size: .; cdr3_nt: TGTGCCAGCAGCTTGGAACTAGCGAGTTACGAGCAGTACTTC; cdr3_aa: CASSLELASYEQYF
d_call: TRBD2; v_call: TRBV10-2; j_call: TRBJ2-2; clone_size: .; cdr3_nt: TGCGCCAGCCAGTATTCTAGCGGGGGAGCGAACACCGGGGAGCTGTTTTTT; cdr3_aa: CASQYSSGGANTGELFF
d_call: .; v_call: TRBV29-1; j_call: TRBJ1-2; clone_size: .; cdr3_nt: TGCAGCGTTGAACCGGGGGGGGGCAGAGACTATGGCTACACCTTC; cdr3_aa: CSVEPGGGRDYGYTF
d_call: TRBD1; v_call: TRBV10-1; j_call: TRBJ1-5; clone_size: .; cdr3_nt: TGCGCCAGCAGTGACGGGACAGGGAATCAGCCCCAGCATTTT; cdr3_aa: CASSDGTGNQPQHF
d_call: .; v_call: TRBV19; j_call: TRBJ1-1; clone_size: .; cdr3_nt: TGTGCCAGTAGGCGACAAGGCCTCATGAACACTGAAGCTTTCTTT; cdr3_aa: CASRRQGLMNTEAFF
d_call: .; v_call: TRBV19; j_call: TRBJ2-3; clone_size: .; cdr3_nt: TGTGCCAGTAGTGTCGCCGTGCAGGGAACAGATACGCAGTATTTT; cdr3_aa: CASSVAVQGTDTQYF
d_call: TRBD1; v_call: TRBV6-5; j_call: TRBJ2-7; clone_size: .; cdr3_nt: TGTGCCAGCAGTTTCGGACAGGGGGTGGGCTACGAGCAGTACTTC; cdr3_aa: CASSFGQGVGYEQYF
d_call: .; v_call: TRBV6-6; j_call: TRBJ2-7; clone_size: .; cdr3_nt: TGTGCCAGCAGTTACTCGGGACAATCCTACGAGCAGTACTTC; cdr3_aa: CASSYSGQSYEQYF
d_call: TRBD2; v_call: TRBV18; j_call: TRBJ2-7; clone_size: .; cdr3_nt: TGTGCCAGCTCACCTGGCGGGAGGGACGAGCAGTACTTC; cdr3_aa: CASSPGGRDEQYF
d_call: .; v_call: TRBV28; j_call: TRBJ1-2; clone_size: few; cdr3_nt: TGTGCCAGCAGTTCGCCACCAGGAGGAGGCTACACCTTC; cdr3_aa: CASSSPPGGGYTF
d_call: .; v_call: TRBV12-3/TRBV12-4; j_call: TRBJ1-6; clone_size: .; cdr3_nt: TGTGCCAGCAATACAGCCCTTAATTCACCCCTCCACTTT; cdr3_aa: CASNTALNSPLHF
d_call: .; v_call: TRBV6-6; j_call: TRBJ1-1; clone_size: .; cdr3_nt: TGTGCCAGCAGCCCAAGGCAGGGATGGTCGAACACTGAAGCTTTCTTT; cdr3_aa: CASSPRQGWSNTEAFF
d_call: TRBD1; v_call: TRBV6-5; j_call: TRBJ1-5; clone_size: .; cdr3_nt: TGTGCCAGCAGTACCGACAGGGCGAACAATCAGCCCCAGCATTTT; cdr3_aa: CASSTDRANNQPQHF
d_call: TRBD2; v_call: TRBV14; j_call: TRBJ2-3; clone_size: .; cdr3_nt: TGTGCCAGTTATAGCGGGGCCTTTAGCACAGATACGCAGTATTTT; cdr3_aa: CASYSGAFSTDTQYF